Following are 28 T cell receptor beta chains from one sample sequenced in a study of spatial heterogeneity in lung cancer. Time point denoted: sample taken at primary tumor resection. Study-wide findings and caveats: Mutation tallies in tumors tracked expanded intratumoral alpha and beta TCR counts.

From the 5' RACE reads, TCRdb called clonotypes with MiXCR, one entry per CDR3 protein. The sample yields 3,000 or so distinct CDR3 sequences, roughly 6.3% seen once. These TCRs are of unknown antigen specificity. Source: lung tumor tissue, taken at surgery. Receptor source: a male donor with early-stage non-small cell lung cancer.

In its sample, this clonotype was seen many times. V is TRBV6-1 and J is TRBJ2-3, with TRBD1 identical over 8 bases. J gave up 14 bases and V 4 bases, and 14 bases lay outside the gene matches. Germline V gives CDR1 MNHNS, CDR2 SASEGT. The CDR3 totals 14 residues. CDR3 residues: CASSAKTDRAFSYF. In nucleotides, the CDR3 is TGTGCCAGCAGTGCAAAAACGGACAGGGCCTTTTCGTATTTT.

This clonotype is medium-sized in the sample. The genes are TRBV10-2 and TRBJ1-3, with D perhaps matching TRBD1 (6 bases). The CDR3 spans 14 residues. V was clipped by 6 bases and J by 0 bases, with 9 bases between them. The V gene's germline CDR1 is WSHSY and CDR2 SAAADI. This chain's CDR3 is CASRGADSGNTIYF. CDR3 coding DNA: TGCGCCAGCAGGGGGGCTGACTCTGGAAACACCATATATTTT.

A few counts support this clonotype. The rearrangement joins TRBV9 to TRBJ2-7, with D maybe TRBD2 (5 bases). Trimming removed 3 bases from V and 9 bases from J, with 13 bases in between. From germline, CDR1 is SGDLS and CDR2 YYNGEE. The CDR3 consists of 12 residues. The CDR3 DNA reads TGTGCCAGCAGCGGGCCTGAGGGCCGGCAGTACTTC. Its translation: CASSGPEGRQYF.

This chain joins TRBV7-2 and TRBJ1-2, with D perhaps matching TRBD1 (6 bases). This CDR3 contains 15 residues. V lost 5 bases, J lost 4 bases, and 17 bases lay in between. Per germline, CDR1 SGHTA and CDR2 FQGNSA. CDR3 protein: CASSVGQGTFYGYTF. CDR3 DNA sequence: TGTGCCAGCAGCGTGGGACAAGGCACCTTCTATGGCTACACCTTC. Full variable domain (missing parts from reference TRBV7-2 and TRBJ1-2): GAGVSQSPSNKVTEKGKDVELRCDPISGHTALYWYRQSLGQGLEFLIYFQGNSAPDKSGLPSDRFSAERTGGSVSTLTIQRTQQEDSAVYLCASSVGQGTFYGYTFGSGTRLTVV.

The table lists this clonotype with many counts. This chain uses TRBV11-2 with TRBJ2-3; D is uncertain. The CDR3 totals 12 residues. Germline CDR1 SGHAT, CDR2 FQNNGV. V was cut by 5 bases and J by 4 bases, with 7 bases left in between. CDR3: CASSVGSDTQYF. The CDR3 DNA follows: TGTGCCAGCAGCGTGGGCTCAGATACGCAGTATTTT.

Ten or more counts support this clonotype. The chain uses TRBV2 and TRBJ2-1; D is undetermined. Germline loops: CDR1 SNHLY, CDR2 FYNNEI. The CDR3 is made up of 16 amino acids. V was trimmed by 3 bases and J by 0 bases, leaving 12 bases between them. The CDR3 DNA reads TGTGCCAGCAGTGAGAACCCACCATCCTCCTACAATGAGCAGTTCTTC. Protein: CASSENPPSSYNEQFF.

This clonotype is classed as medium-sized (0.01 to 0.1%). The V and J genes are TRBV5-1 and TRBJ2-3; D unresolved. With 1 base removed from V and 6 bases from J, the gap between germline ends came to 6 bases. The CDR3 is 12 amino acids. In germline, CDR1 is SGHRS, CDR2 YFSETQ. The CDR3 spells CASSLIRDTQYF. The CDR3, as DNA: TGCGCCAGCAGCTTGATTCGGGATACGCAGTATTTT.

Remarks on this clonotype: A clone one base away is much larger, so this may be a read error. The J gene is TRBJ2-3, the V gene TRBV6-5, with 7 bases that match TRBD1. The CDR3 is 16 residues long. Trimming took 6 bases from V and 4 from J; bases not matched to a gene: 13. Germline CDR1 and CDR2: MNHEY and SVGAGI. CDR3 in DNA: TGTGCCAGCAGCCCGGACAGGCTCGGTGGGGCAGATACGCAGTATTTT. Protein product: CASSPDRLGGADTQYF.

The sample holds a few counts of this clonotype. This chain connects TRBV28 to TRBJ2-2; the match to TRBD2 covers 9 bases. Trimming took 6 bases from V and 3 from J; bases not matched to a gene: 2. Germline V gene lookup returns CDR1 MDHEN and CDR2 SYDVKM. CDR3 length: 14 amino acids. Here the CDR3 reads CASRTSGYTGELFF. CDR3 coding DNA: TGTGCCAGCAGGACTAGCGGATACACCGGGGAGCTGTTTTTT.

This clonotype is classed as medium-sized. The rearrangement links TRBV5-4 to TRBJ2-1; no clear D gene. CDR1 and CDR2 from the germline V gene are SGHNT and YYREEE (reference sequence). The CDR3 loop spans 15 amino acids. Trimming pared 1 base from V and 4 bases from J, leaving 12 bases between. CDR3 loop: CASSLLVGSYNEQFF. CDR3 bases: TGTGCCAGCAGCTTGTTGGTGGGGTCATACAATGAGCAGTTCTTC.

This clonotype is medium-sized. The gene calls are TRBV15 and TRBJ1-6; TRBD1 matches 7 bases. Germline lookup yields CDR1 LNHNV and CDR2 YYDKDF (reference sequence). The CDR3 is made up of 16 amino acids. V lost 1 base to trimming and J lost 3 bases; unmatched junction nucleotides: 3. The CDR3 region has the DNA TGTGCCACCAGCAGAGGACAGGGCGACTATAATTCACCCCTCCACTTT. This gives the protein CATSRGQGDYNSPLHF.

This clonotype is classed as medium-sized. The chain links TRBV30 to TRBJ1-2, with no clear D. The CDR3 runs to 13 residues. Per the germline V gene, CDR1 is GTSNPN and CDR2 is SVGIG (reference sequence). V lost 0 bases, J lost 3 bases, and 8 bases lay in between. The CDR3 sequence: CAWSVQTHYGYTF. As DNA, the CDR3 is TGTGCCTGGAGTGTACAGACCCACTATGGCTACACCTTC.

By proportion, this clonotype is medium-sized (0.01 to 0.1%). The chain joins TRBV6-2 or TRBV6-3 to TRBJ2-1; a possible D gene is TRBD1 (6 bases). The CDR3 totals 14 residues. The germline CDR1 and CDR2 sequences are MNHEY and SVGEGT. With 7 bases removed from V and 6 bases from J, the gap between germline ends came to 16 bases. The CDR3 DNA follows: TGTGCCAGCACCTGGGGGCCTTCCCCCAATGAGCAGTTCTTC. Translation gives CASTWGPSPNEQFF.

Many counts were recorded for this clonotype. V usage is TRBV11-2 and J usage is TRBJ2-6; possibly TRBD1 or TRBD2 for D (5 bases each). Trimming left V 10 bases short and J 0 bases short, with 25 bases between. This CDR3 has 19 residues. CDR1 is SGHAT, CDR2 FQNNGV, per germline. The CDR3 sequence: CATRLNFRDRHSGANVLTF. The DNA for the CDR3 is TGTGCCACCCGACTGAACTTCCGGGACCGACACTCTGGGGCCAACGTCCTGACTTTC.

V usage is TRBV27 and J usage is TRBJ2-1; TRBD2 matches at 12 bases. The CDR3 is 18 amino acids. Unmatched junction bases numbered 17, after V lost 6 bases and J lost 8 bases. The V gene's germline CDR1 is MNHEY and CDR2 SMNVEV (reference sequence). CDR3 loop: CASSYEDLTSGSWYEQFF. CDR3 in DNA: TGTGCCAGCAGCTACGAGGACTTGACTAGCGGGAGTTGGTATGAGCAGTTCTTC.

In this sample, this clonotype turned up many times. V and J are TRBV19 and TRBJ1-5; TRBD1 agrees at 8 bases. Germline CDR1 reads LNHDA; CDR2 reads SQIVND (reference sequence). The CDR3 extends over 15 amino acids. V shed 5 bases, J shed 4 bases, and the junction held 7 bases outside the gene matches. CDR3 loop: CASSGGQGGNQPQHF. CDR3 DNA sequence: TGTGCCAGTAGTGGCGGACAGGGAGGGAATCAGCCCCAGCATTTT.

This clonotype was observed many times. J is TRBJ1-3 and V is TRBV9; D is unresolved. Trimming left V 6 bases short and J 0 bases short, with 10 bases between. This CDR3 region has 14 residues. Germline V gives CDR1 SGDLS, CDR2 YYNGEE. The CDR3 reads CASTNPGSGNTIYF. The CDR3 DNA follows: TGTGCCAGCACCAACCCGGGCTCTGGAAACACCATATATTTT. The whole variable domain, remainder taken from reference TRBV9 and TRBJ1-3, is DSGVTQTPKHLITATGQRVTLRCSPRSGDLSVYWYQQSLDQGLQFLIQYYNGEERAKGNILERFSAQQFPDLHSELNLSSLELGDSALYFCASTNPGSGNTIYFGEGSWLTVV.

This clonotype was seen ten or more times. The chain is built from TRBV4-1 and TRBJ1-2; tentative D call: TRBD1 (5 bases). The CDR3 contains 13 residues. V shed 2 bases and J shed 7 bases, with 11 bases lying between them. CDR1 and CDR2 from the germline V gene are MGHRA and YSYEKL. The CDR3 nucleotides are TGCGCCAGCAGCCAACTCCCAGGGCCTGGCTACACCTTC. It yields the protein CASSQLPGPGYTF.

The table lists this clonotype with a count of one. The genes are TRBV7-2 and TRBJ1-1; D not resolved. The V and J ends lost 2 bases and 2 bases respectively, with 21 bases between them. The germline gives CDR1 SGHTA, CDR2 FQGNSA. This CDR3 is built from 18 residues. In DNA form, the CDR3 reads TGTGCCAGCAGCTTAAGGACGGGTCTATCCGGACGAAACACTGAAGCTTTCTTT. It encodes CASSLRTGLSGRNTEAFF.

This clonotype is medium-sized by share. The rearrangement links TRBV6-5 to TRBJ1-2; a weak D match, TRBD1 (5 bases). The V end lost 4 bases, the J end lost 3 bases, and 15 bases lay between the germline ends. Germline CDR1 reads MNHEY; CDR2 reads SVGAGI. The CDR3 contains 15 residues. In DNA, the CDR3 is TGTGCCAGCAGTTCTCACCGCGACAGTTACTATGGCTACACCTTC. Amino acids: CASSSHRDSYYGYTF.

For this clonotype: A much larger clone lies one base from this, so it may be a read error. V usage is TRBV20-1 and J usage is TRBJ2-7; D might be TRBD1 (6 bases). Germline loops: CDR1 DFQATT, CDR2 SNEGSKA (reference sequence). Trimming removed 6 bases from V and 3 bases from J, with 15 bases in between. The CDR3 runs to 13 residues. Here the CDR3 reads CSAPGALVYEQYF. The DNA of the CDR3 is TGCAGTGCACCAGGGGCCCTTGTCTACGAGCAGTACTTC.

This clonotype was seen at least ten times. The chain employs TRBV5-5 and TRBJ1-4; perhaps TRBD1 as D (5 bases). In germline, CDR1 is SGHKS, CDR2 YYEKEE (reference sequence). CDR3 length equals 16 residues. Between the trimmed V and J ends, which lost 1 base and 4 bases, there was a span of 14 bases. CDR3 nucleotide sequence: TGTGCCAGCAGCTTGCTGTGGAGGGGAAATAATGAAAAACTGTTTTTT. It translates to CASSLLWRGNNEKLFF.

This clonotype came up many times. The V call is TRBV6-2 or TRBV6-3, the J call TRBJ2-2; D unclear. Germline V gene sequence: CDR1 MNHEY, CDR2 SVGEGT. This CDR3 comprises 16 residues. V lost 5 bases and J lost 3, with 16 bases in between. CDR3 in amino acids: CASSPPRAKHTGELFF. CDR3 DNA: TGTGCCAGCAGTCCGCCCCGAGCCAAGCACACCGGGGAGCTGTTTTTT.

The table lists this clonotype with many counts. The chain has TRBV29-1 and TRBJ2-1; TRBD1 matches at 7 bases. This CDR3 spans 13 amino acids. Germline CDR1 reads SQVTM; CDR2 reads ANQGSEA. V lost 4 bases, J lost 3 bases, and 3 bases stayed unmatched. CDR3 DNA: TGCAGCGTTGGGGGACAGTTCTACAATGAGCAGTTCTTC. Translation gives CSVGGQFYNEQFF.

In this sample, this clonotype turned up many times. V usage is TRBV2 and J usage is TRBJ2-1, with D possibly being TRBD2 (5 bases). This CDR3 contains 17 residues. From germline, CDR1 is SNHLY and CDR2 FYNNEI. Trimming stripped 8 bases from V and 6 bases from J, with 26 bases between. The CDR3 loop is CASYLSQRSPSANEQFF. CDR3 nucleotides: TGTGCCAGCTACCTTTCCCAGCGGTCCCCCTCGGCCAATGAGCAGTTCTTC.

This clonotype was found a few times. DNA for the CDR3: TGCAGTGCTGCCTTATGGGGTAACGAGCAGTACTTC. Protein sequence: CSAALWGNEQYF. This chain uses TRBV20-1 with TRBJ2-7; no clear D. The V gene lost 5 bases and the J gene lost 5 bases, with 13 bases spanning the gap. The CDR3 totals 12 residues. Germline V gene lookup returns CDR1 DFQATT and CDR2 SNEGSKA (reference sequence).

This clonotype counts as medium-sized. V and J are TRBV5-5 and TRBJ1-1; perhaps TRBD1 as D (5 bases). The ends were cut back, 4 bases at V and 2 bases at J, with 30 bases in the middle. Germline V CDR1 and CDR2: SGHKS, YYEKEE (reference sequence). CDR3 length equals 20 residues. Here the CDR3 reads CASSIEPGPTFSDPNTEAFF. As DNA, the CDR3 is TGTGCCAGCAGCATAGAACCGGGACCGACCTTTTCTGACCCAAACACTGAAGCTTTCTTT. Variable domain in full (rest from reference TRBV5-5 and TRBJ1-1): DAGVTQSPTHLIKTRGQQVTLRCSPISGHKSVSWYQQVLGQGPQFIFQYYEKEERGRGNFPDRFSARQFPNYSSELNVNALLLGDSALYLCASSIEPGPTFSDPNTEAFFGQGTRLTVV.

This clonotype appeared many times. The CDR3 loop is CAGRQGSDTQYF. CDR3 in DNA: TGTGCCGGCCGACAGGGATCGGATACGCAGTATTTT. The rearrangement joins TRBV6-1 to TRBJ2-3, with TRBD1 identical over 7 bases. This CDR3 has 12 amino acids. Germline V lookup: CDR1 MNHNS, CDR2 SASEGT. Unmatched junction bases numbered 8, after V lost 11 bases and J lost 6 bases.